The clone carrying this T cell receptor beta chain has a handful of counts. The source of the sample is a study of cytomegalovirus exposure and HLA in healthy donors. The PCR employed 60 Vbeta primers together with 13 Jbeta primers. Measured with immunoSEQ multiplex PCR; TCRdb has only the in-frame clones, and not every one. The sample lists about 140,000 clones, 65% to 80% occurring once. The CDR3 spans 13 residues. V was shortened by 8 bases and J by 0 bases, with 11 bases between the two germline ends. Germline CDR1 MNHNY, CDR2 SVGAGI (reference sequence). This chain links TRBV6-6 with TRBJ2-7; TRBD2 might be the D (6 bases). Input material: PBMCs. The source is a man aged 35 to 55 in good health and CMV-seronegative. CDR3 amino acids: CASHGGSSYEQYF. CDR3 in DNA: TGTGCCAGCCACGGGGGAAGCTCCTACGAGCAGTACTTC.